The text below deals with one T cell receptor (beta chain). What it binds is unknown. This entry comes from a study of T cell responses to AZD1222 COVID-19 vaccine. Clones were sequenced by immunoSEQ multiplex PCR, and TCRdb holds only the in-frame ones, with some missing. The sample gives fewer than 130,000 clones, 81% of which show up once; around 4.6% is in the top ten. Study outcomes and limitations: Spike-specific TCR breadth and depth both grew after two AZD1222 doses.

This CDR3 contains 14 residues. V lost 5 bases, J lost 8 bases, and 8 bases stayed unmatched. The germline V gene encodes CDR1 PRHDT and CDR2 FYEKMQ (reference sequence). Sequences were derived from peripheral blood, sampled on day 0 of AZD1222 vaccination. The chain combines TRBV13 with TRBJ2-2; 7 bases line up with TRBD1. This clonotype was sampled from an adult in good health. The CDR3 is CASSLDRVSGELFF. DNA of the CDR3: TGTGCCAGCAGCCTAGACAGGGTTTCGGGGGAGCTGTTTTTT.